The next 19 T cell receptor beta chains were all read from a single sample in a study of OX40 agonist ivuxolimab in advanced cancers. Profiling relied on immunoSEQ multiplex PCR, and the TCRdb table lists in-frame clones only, not all of them. The sample yields tens of thousands of clones, around 87% seen once. The sample consisted of CD4+ or CD8+ T cells sorted from blood, taken in a trial of the OX40 agonist ivuxolimab. The receptor set was obtained from an adult with an advanced solid tumor such as melanoma, head and neck, liver or kidney cancer.

The genes are TRBV25-1 and TRBJ1-4; TRBD1 is a possible D gene (5 bases). CDR3 length equals 12 residues. Germline V gives CDR1 MGHDK, CDR2 SYGVNS. V was cut by 8 bases and J by 8 bases, with 12 bases left in between. CDR3 sequence: CASAGPGEKLFF. CDR3 in DNA: TGTGCCAGCGCCGGGCCAGGGGAAAAACTGTTTTTT. The complete variable domain, with remaining parts taken from reference TRBV25-1 and TRBJ1-4, reads EADIYQTPRYLVIGTGKKITLECSQTMGHDKMYWYQQDPGMELHLIHYSYGVNSTEKGDLSSESTVSRIRTEHFPLTLESARPSHTSQYLCASAGPGEKLFFGSGTQLSVL.

The chain joins TRBV9 to TRBJ2-2, with a weak D call TRBD1 (5 bases). Trimming cost V 3 bases and J 1 base, with 7 bases left between them. CDR1 and CDR2 (germline): SGDLS, YYNGEE. This CDR3 spans 14 amino acids. The CDR3: CASSGTGNTGELFF. The CDR3 DNA is TGTGCCAGCAGCGGTACAGGGAACACCGGGGAGCTGTTTTTT. Supplemented by reference TRBV9 and TRBJ2-2, the full variable domain reads DSGVTQTPKHLITATGQRVTLRCSPRSGDLSVYWYQQSLDQGLQFLIQYYNGEERAKGNILERFSAQQFPDLHSELNLSSLELGDSALYFCASSGTGNTGELFFGEGSRLTVL.

The chain links TRBV6-5 to TRBJ2-1, with TRBD2 as a possible D gene (6 bases). Germline CDR1 reads MNHEY; CDR2 reads SVGAGI. V gave up 6 bases and J gave up 5 bases, with 14 bases separating them. This CDR3 has 14 residues. CDR3 DNA: TGTGCCAGCAGCATCGGGACTGGAAACAATGAGCAGTTCTTC. Residues: CASSIGTGNNEQFF.

This clone was recorded a few times. The rearrangement joins TRBV5-1 to TRBJ2-1, with 8 positions matching TRBD2. CDR3 length equals 14 residues. V was clipped by 4 bases and J by 3 bases; unmatched bases: 3. Germline CDR1 reads SGHRS; CDR2 reads YFSETQ. The CDR3 DNA reads TGCGCCAGCAGCCAGGGACTAGGCTACAATGAGCAGTTCTTC. Protein sequence: CASSQGLGYNEQFF.

This chain joins TRBV7-8 and TRBJ2-2; 14 bases match TRBD2. In germline, CDR1 is SGHVS, CDR2 FQNEAQ. This CDR3 comprises 17 residues. V lost 5 bases, J lost 1 base, and 3 bases stayed unmatched. The CDR3 DNA sequence: TGTGCCAGCAGCGAGGGACTAGCGGGAGAGAACACCGGGGAGCTGTTTTTT. Encoded protein: CASSEGLAGENTGELFF.

The chain is built from TRBV11-1 and TRBJ2-2, with D perhaps assigned TRBD1 or TRBD2 (6 bases each). Germline assignment: CDR1 SGHAT and CDR2 FQDESV (reference sequence). The CDR3 length is 15 residues. V lost 5 bases and J lost 6, with 16 bases in between. Written as DNA, the CDR3 is TGTGCCAGCAGCCCCGGGGGCAGCCGGGCCGGGGAGCTGTTTTTT. Its protein product is CASSPGGSRAGELFF.

A few counts support this clone. The chain couples TRBV14 to TRBJ1-4, with no clear D. The CDR3 has 12 residues. V shed 4 bases and J shed 10 bases, with 10 bases lying between them. CDR1 is SGHDN, CDR2 FVKESK, per germline. The CDR3 bases are TGTGCCAGCAGCCCCCTCATTGGAAAACTGTTTTTT. Amino acids: CASSPLIGKLFF.

A single count supports this clone. The CDR3 here is CASSILAVGYSSGANVLTF. Written as DNA, the CDR3 is TGTGCCAGCAGCATACTTGCGGTCGGGTACAGCTCTGGGGCCAACGTCCTGACTTTC. The chain employs TRBV11-2 and TRBJ2-6; the D is unclear. Germline CDR1 is SGHAT and CDR2 is FQNNGV. The V end was cut by 5 bases, the J end by 0 bases, with 20 bases between. The length of the CDR3 is 19 residues.

This clone appeared a single time. This rearrangement joins TRBV11-3 to TRBJ1-1; D gene uncertain. V was clipped by 2 bases and J by 0 bases, with 7 bases between them. CDR3 size: 14 residues. CDR1 and CDR2 (germline): SGHNT, YENEEA. The DNA for the CDR3 is TGTGCCAGCAGCTTAACAGCCATGAACACTGAAGCTTTCTTT. Its translation: CASSLTAMNTEAFF.

The J gene is TRBJ2-7, the V gene TRBV11-3; 12 bases align to TRBD2. CDR1 SGHNT and CDR2 YENEEA come from the germline V gene. Unmatched junction bases numbered 17, after V lost 5 bases and J lost 0 bases. This CDR3 is built from 20 residues. The CDR3 nucleotides are TGTGCCAGCAGCCGATTCCCCAATCTAGCGGGAGGGTCCGCCTCCTACGAGCAGTACTTC. It codes for CASSRFPNLAGGSASYEQYF.

V gene TRBV4-2 combines with J gene TRBJ2-1, with no clear D. Deletions cut 1 base from V and 3 bases from J, with 10 bases between. The CDR3 has 15 residues. Germline V gene sequence: CDR1 LGHNA, CDR2 YNFKEQ. CDR3 bases: TGTGCCAGCAGCCAAGCGGGTAGCAACTACAATGAGCAGTTCTTC. Its translation: CASSQAGSNYNEQFF.

The chain uses TRBV15 and TRBJ2-1; 12 bases map to TRBD2. Germline loops: CDR1 LNHNV, CDR2 YYDKDF (reference sequence). V was clipped by 0 bases and J by 5 bases; unmatched bases: 5. This CDR3 spans 17 amino acids. Here the CDR3 reads CATSRDPRTSGNNEQFF. The CDR3 DNA is TGTGCCACCAGCAGAGATCCCCGGACTAGCGGGAACAATGAGCAGTTCTTC.

The CDR3 spells CASSPRGTGGRSGANVLTF. The CDR3, as DNA: TGTGCCAGTAGTCCCCGGGGCACAGGGGGTCGGTCTGGGGCCAACGTCCTGACTTTC. This chain joins TRBV19 and TRBJ2-6, with 8 nucleotides matching TRBD1. V shed 5 bases, J shed 1 base, and the junction held 13 bases outside the gene matches. Per the germline V gene, CDR1 is LNHDA and CDR2 is SQIVND (reference sequence). This CDR3 has 19 residues.

The chain joins TRBV4-1 to TRBJ2-1; 8 bases agree with TRBD1. Germline-derived CDR1 and CDR2 are MGHRA and YSYEKL. The V and J ends lost 1 base and 2 bases, in that order; junction bases with no gene match: 7. The CDR3 spans 17 residues. The CDR3, as DNA: TGCGCCAGCAGCCAAGTCGACAGGGGTCTGACCTACAATGAGCAGTTCTTC. Translation: CASSQVDRGLTYNEQFF.

The chain is built from TRBV11-3 and TRBJ2-3, with TRBD2 identical over 7 bases. Germline CDR1 SGHNT, CDR2 YENEEA. This CDR3 comprises 17 residues. After removal of 3 bases from V and 1 base from J, the junction contained 10 bases not matched to a gene. The chain's CDR3 is CASSFPRSSGRTDTQYF. The CDR3 DNA reads as TGTGCCAGCAGCTTTCCCCGATCTAGCGGTCGCACAGATACGCAGTATTTT.

The chain combines TRBV6-1 with TRBJ1-3; perhaps TRBD1 as D (5 bases). The V and J ends lost 2 bases and 0 bases respectively, with 11 bases between them. Germline V gene sequence: CDR1 MNHNS, CDR2 SASEGT. CDR3 length: 16 residues. CDR3 loop: CASSERAGNSGNTIYF. CDR3 coding DNA: TGTGCCAGCAGTGAAAGGGCAGGGAACTCTGGAAACACCATATATTTT.

As for this clone: At the DNA level, this CDR3 is encoded by other sequences in the same sample as well. The CDR3 DNA reads as TGCGCCAGCAGCTTAGGGGGGCCCTACGAGCAGTACTTC. Its translation: CASSLGGPYEQYF. The chain links TRBV5-1 to TRBJ2-7; tentatively, D is TRBD1 or TRBD2 (6 bases each). The CDR3 totals 13 residues. Germline assignment: CDR1 SGHRS and CDR2 YFSETQ. V lost 2 bases to trimming and J lost 2 bases, with 8 bases between them.

The chain has TRBV12-5 and TRBJ1-2; D not certain. CDR1 and CDR2 (germline): LGHNT, FRNRAP. This CDR3 spans 15 amino acids. The germline V and J ends were trimmed by 3 bases and 8 bases, with 19 bases remaining between them. In DNA, the CDR3 is TGTGCTAGTGGTTTACCGGAGACGGAACGAAAGGGCTACACCTTC. The encoded protein is CASGLPETERKGYTF.

CDR3 protein: CAIRRQGASYEQYF. In DNA, the CDR3 is TGTGCCATCAGACGACAGGGGGCCTCCTACGAGCAGTACTTC. This rearrangement joins TRBV6-6 to TRBJ2-7; 10 nucleotides line up with TRBD1. This CDR3 is built from 14 residues. J gave up 0 bases and V 10 bases, and 6 bases lay outside the gene matches. Germline V gene sequence: CDR1 MNHNY, CDR2 SVGAGI (reference sequence).